This T cell receptor beta chain was identified in a study of identical twins listed by TCRdb under 2016. Regarding the complete study: TCR alpha and beta repertoires from monozygotic twins, unrelated adults of various ages and cord blood were deep-sequenced to test whether fetal clonotypes persist. Replicate twin experiments were performed at different times using different library preparation protocols to rule out contamination.

The paper's findings and limits, for the study overall: Because the same donors could not be followed over many years, the conclusions relied on cross-sectional statistical analysis. Out-of-frame TCR alpha sharing in monozygotic twins was systematically underestimated by recombination models, whereas sharing between unrelated individuals was in agreement with the recombination models. Fewer insertions were carried by abundant cord blood beta clonotypes, a similar but weaker trend appeared in young adult naive repertoires, and no such trend appeared in memory repertoires. Compared with coincidental sharing between unrelated individuals, out-of-frame TCR alpha sequences shared between twins showed an excess of sequences with low generation probability. The excess sharing between twins in beta out-of-frame sequences was weaker because fewer shared sequences reduced the signal-to-noise ratio. Zero-insertion analyses could be partly confounded by invariant T cells such as MAIT and iNKT, although diverse VJ usage argued against such confounding for most clonotypes.

This clonotype was counted ten times or more. The target of this receptor is not known. No much larger clone exists at a distance of one base, and base qualities are not known. The library relied on 5' RACE. The instrument given in TCRdb is Illumina HiSeq 2000. A universal primer binding site was introduced by template switching, and a unique molecular identifier was present in the final cDNA, enabling accurate counting of TCR cDNA molecules. Specific primers in the conserved constant-segment region were used to synthesize first-strand cDNA for the TCR alpha and beta chains. To control for contamination, each cDNA library was double barcoded with a SMART-Mk sample barcode plus Illumina barcodes. Two successive PCR steps introduced TruSeq adapter sequences along with Illumina sample barcodes. TCR alpha and beta cDNA libraries were sequenced on the Illumina HiSeq platform with custom primers. The original pipeline was this. MiGEC was used to process raw reads and extract unique molecular identifiers, and MiXCR was used to find CDR3 positions. Recombination models were inferred per individual with the repgenHMM and IGoR tools using an EM algorithm. The analysis of shared clonotypes was done with the tcR package in R, with sharing normalized by the product of cloneset sizes. To study raw recombination free of thymic and clonal selection effects, out-of-frame nonproductive sequences were analyzed. The raw public reads went through TCRdb reprocessing: fastp at Q25, MiXCR clone calling, in-frame beta chains kept. All rows with the same CDR3 protein become a single entry with the most common DNA and genes. TCRdb, rather than the study authors, made the V and J calls. Counted in this sample were 600,000 to 700,000 distinct CDR3 sequences; approximately 22% of them appeared once. 4.3% of the sample goes to the ten largest clones.

V is clipped by 0 bases and J by 8 bases, and the sequence between their germline boundaries is 15 bases long. Reading from cysteine to phenylalanine, the CDR3 counts 16 amino acids. Only the CDR3 part of the read is kept: 48 bases, read in frame from the first base. CDR1 and CDR2, looked up from the germline V gene, are SGHRS and YFSETQ. All donors were healthy Caucasians. The twin cohort comprised three pairs of female monozygotic twins, all aged roughly 18 to 30 years. Peripheral blood mononuclear cells were used as the source from which RNA for TCR libraries was isolated. These records were also assigned to another study, of T cells expressing NK-cell markers. Taken from the second paper: In sorted CD3+CD56+NKG2C+, CD3+CD56+NKG2C- and CD3+CD56-NKG2C+ T-cell subsets from about 8 donors, TCR beta-chain repertoires were profiled. Among the eight sequenced donors, only one was HCMV-seronegative, while the other seven were HCMV-seropositive. To restrict sorting to alphabetaTCR-expressing T cells, an anti-gammadeltaTCR antibody was added in several experiments. In six donors, the dominant CD3+CD56+NKG2C+ clonotypes were among the top 10 CD8+ clonotypes and accounted for about 1.0-7.5% of CD8+ T cells. Those dominant clonotypes were again the most abundant among CD3+CD56-NKG2C+ cells in several donors, at about 25-65%. It remained unclear whether the expanded NKG2C-expressing T cell clones were specific for HCMV antigens. Randomly selected healthy volunteers, three men and five women, were used as the eight sequenced donors. HCMV-specific IgG was detected in serum with a commercial ELISA kit to determine HCMV serostatus. For more than five donors, bulk peripheral blood T-cell repertoires were additionally sequenced from unsorted PBMC. Reads were demultiplexed and grouped by UMI with MIGEC, and clonotypes were assembled and quantified with MiTCR. Only TCR cDNA sequences supported by at least two reads were kept to exclude erroneous sequences. The tcR package was used for downstream repertoire analysis, and clonotypes were matched across fractions by CDR3 nucleotide sequence plus V segment. Antigen specificity was annotated against VDJdb with VDJmatch, allowing one amino acid substitution in CDR3.

The receptor was isolated from a woman between 18 and 30 years old in good health. The receptor chain draws on TRBV5-1 and TRBJ1-6; confidence is insufficient to name the D gene. The sample taken for sequencing was PBMCs. The CDR3 region has the sequence CASSLAGDGGDSPLHF. The nucleotides read TGCGCCAGCAGCTTGGCCGGAGACGGCGGCGATTCACCCCTCCACTTT.